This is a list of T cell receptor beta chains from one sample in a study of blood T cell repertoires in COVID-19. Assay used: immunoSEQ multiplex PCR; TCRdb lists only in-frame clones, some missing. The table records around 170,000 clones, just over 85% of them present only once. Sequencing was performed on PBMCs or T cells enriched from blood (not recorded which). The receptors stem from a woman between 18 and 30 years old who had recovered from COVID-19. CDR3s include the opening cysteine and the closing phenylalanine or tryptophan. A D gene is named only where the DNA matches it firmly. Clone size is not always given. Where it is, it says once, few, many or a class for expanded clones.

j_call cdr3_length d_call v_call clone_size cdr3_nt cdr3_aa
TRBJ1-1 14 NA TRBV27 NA TGTGCCAGCAGTTTTCGAATGTCCCGGACTGAAGCTTTCTTT CASSFRMSRTEAFF
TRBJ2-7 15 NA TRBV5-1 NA TGCGCCAGCAGCTTGGACCTGGGGACTCCGTACGAGCAGTACTTC CASSLDLGTPYEQYF
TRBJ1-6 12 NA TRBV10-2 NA TGCGCCAGCAGTGAGTACTATTCACCCCTCCACTTT CASSEYYSPLHF
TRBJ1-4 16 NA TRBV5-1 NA TGCGCCAGCAGCTTGCGAGGAAACGGGGGGAATGAAAAACTGTTTTTT CASSLRGNGGNEKLFF
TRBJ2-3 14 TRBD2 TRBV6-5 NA TGTGCCAGCAGTCCTAGCGGGAGCACAGATACGCAGTATTTT CASSPSGSTDTQYF
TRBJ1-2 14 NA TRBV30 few TGTGCCTGGACTATTCAGGGTTTTTACTATGGCTACACCTTC CAWTIQGFYYGYTF
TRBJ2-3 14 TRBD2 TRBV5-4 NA TGTGCCAGCATGGATAGCGGGGGGTCAGATACGCAGTATTTT CASMDSGGSDTQYF
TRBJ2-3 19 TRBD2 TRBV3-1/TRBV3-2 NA TGTGCCAGCAGCCAAGGACCGGGACTAGCGGGGGGGTTCACAGATACGCAGTATTTT CASSQGPGLAGGFTDTQYF
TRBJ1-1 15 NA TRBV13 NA TGTGCCAGCAGCTTTTCACAGGGTGGGTACACTGAAGCTTTCTTT CASSFSQGGYTEAFF
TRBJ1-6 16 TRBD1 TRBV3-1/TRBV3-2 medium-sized TGTGCCAGCAGCCTGCCTCTGGACAGGAATAATTCACCCCTCCACTTT CASSLPLDRNNSPLHF
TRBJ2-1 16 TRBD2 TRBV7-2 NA TGTGCCAGCAGCTTAGCGACTAGCAGCTCCTACAATGAGCAGTTCTTC CASSLATSSSYNEQFF
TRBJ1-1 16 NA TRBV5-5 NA TGTGCCAGCACCACCGGGGGGCCGGGGATGAACACTGAAGCTTTCTTT CASTTGGPGMNTEAFF
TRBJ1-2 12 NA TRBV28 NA TGTGCCACTGGGTCCGGGTACTATGGCTACACCTTC CATGSGYYGYTF
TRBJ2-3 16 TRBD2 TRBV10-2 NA TGCGCCAGCAGTGAGCCCCCTAGCGGGGGGGCAGATACGCAGTATTTT CASSEPPSGGADTQYF
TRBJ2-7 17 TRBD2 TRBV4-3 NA TGCGCCAGCAGCCAAGAAGGGTCTAGCGGGGGGGCCTACGAGCAGTACTTC CASSQEGSSGGAYEQYF
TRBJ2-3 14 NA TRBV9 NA TGTGCCAGCTCCCGGACAGCGAACACAGATACGCAGTATTTT CASSRTANTDTQYF
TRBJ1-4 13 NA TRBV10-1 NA TGCGCCAGCAGACCCGGCGGGGGTGAAAAACTGTTTTTT CASRPGGGEKLFF
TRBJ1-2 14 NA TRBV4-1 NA TGCGCCAGCAGCCAAGAGCAGGGCGACTATGGCTACACCTTC CASSQEQGDYGYTF
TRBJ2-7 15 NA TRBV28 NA TGTGCCAGCAGTTTCAGGGGAGCCGGGTCGCTTGGGCAGTACTTC CASSFRGAGSLGQYF
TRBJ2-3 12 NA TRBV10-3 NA TGTGCCATCAGTGGGTCGGGAGACACGCAGTATTTT CAISGSGDTQYF
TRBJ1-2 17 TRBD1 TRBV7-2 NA TGTGCCAGCAGCTTAGACCGACGGGACAGGGGGGTTGGAGGCTACACCTTC CASSLDRRDRGVGGYTF
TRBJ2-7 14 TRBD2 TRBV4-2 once TGTGCCAGCAGCCAGAGCGGGATCGAATACGAGCAGTACTTC CASSQSGIEYEQYF
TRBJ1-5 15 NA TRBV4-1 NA TGCGCCAGCAGCTCCCTAGGCAGGGAAGATCAGCCCCAGCATTTT CASSSLGREDQPQHF
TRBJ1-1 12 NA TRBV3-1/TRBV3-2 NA TGTGCCAGCAGCCATGGAACAGGGAAAGCTTTCTTT CASSHGTGKAFF
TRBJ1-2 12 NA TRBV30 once TGTGCCTGGAGTGTGAGTTTATGGGGCTACACCTTC CAWSVSLWGYTF
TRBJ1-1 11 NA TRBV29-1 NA TGCAGCGTTGAAGGGGGAGGCGTAGCTTTCTTT CSVEGGGVAFF
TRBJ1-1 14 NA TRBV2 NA TGTGCCAGCAGTAAGAGGGTGTCGGGGACTGAAGCTTTCTTT CASSKRVSGTEAFF
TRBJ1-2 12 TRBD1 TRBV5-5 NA TGTGCCAGCAGCCGGGACAGCTATGGCTACACCTTC CASSRDSYGYTF
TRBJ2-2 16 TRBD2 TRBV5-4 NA TGTGCCAGCAGCTTATGGGGACTAGCGGGTCCCGGGGAGCTGTTTTTT CASSLWGLAGPGELFF
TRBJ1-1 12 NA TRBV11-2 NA TGTGCCAGCACAGGGGTGGATGGTGAAGCTTTCTTT CASTGVDGEAFF
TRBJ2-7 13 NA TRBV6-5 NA TGTGCCAGCAGCTCCGGGTGGTCCAACGAGCAGTACTTC CASSSGWSNEQYF
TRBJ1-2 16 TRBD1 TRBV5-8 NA TGTGCCAGCAGCTCTTCTCTGGACAGGATTAACTATGGCTACACCTTC CASSSSLDRINYGYTF
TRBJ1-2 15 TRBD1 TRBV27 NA TGTGCCAGCAGTTTACGGCCAGGGGGCGATAATGGCTACACCTTC CASSLRPGGDNGYTF
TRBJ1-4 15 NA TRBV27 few TGTGCCAGCAGTTCCGCGGGACTACAAGAGGAAAAACTGTTTTTT CASSSAGLQEEKLFF
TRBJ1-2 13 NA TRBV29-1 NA TGCAGCGTTGAAGGAGGGATCAACTATGGCTACACCTTC CSVEGGINYGYTF
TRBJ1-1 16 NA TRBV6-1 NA TGTGCCAGCAGTGATCCTACTACCCTCTTGAACACTGAAGCTTTCTTT CASSDPTTLLNTEAFF
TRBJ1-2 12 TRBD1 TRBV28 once TGTGCCAGCAGTGGGACAGGGGGGGGCTACACCTTC CASSGTGGGYTF
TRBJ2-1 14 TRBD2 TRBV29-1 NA TGCAGCGTTAGGAGGGCTAGCGGGGGGAATGAGCAGTTCTTC CSVRRASGGNEQFF
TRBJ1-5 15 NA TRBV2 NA TGTGCCAGCAGTGCATCGAGATATAGCAATCAGCCCCAGCATTTT CASSASRYSNQPQHF
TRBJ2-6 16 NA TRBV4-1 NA TGCGCCAGCAGCCAAGATAGCCCCTCTGGGGCCAACGTCCTGACTTTC CASSQDSPSGANVLTF
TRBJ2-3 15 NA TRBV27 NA TGTGCCAGCAGGCGTGCCCGCATAACGGCAGATACGCAGTATTTT CASRRARITADTQYF
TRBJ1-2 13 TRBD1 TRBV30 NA TGTGCCTGGAGTCCAGGGGGCGGCTATGGCTACACCTTC CAWSPGGGYGYTF
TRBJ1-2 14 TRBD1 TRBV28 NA TGTGCCAGCAGCCACCACCTCAGGGGGGCTGGCTACACCTTC CASSHHLRGAGYTF
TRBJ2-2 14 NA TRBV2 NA TGTGCCAGCAGCCGCGTTACGAACACCGGGGAGCTGTTTTTT CASSRVTNTGELFF
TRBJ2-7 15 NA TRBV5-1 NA TGCGCCAGCAGCTTGGAATCGGGGGACGGGGACGAGCAGTACTTC CASSLESGDGDEQYF
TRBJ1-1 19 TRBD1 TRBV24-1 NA TGTGCCACCAGTGATTTAAGGGGACAGGGGTTAAGAATGAACACTGAAGCTTTCTTT CATSDLRGQGLRMNTEAFF
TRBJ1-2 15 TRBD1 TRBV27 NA TGTGCCAGCAGCCGGGACAGGGGCGACTTGGATGGCTACACCTTC CASSRDRGDLDGYTF
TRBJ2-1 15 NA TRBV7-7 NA TGTGCTAGCAGTCCCGACAGGATTAACTACAATGAGCAGTTCTTC CASSPDRINYNEQFF
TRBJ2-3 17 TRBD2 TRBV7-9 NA TGTGCCAGCAGCTTCACCGTCGGACTAGCGGGCACAGATACGCAGTATTTT CASSFTVGLAGTDTQYF
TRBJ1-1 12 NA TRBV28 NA TGTGCCAGCAGTATTTACAGGACTGAAGCTTTCTTT CASSIYRTEAFF